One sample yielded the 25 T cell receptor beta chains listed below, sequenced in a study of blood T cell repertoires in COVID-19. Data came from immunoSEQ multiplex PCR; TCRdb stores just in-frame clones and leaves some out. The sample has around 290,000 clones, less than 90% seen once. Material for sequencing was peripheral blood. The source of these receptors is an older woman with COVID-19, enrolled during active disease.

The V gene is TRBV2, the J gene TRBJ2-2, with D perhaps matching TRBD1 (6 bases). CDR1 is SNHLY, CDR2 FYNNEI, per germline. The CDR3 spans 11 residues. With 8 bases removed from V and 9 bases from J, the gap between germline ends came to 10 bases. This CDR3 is CASAGVRELFF. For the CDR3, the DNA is TGTGCCAGCGCAGGGGTAAGGGAGCTGTTTTTT.

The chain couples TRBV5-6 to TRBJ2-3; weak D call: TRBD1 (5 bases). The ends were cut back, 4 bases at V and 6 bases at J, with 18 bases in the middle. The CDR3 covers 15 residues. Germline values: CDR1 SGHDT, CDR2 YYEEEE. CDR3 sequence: CASSHQGHPSDTQYF. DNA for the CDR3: TGTGCCAGCAGCCATCAAGGACACCCGTCGGATACGCAGTATTTT.

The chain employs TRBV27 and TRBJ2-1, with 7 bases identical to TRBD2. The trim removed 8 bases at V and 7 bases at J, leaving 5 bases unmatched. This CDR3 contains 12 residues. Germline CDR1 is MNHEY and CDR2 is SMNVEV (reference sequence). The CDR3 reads CASWGGVNEQFF. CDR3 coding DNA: TGTGCCAGCTGGGGGGGGGTGAATGAGCAGTTCTTC.

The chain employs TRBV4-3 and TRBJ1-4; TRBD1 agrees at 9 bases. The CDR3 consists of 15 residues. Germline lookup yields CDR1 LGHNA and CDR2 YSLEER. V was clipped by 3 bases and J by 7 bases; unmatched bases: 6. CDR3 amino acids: CASSQADRGFEKLFF. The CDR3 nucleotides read TGCGCCAGCAGCCAGGCGGACAGGGGTTTTGAAAAACTGTTTTTT.

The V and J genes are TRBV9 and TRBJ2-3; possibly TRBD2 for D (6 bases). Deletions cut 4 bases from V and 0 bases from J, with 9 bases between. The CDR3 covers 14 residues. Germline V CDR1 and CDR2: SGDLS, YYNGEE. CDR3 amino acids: CASSYSGSTDTQYF. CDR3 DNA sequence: TGTGCCAGCAGCTACAGCGGGAGCACAGATACGCAGTATTTT.

Written as DNA, the CDR3 is TGCGCCAGCAGCTTGGCAGGACTAGCGGAAGAGACCCAGTACTTC. It codes for CASSLAGLAEETQYF. The V and J genes are TRBV5-1 and TRBJ2-5, with 10 bases identical to TRBD2. The CDR3 spans 15 residues. Germline V gives CDR1 SGHRS, CDR2 YFSETQ. V lost 0 bases to trimming and J lost 3 bases; unmatched junction nucleotides: 2.

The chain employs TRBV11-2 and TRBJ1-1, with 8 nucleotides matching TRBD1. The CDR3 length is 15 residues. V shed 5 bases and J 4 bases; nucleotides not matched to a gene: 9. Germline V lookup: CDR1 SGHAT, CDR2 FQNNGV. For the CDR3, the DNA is TGTGCCAGCAGCCTCTTCAGGGGGCGAGGCACTGAAGCTTTCTTT. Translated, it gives CASSLFRGRGTEAFF.

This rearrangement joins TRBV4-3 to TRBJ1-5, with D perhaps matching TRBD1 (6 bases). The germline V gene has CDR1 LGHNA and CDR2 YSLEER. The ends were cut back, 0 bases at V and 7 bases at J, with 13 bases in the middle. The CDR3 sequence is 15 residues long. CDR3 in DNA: TGCGCCAGCAGCCAAGATACAGGGCGAGGGCAGCCCCAGCATTTT. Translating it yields CASSQDTGRGQPQHF.

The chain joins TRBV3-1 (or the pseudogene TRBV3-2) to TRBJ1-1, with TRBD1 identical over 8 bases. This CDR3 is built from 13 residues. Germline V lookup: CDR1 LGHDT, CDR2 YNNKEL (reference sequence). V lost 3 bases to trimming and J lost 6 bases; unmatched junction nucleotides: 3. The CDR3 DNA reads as TGTGCCAGCAGCCACCCGACAGGGGCTGAAGCTTTCTTT. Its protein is CASSHPTGAEAFF.

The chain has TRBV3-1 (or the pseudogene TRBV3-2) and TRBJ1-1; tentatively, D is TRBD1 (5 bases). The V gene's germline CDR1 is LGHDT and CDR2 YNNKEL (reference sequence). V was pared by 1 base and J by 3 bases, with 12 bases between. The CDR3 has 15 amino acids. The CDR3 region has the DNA TGTGCCAGCAGCCAAGGGAGCGGGGCCTACACTGAAGCTTTCTTT. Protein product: CASSQGSGAYTEAFF.

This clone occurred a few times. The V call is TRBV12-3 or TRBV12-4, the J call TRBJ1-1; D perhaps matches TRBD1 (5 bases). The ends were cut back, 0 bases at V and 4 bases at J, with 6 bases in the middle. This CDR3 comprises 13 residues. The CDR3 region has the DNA TGTGCCAGCAGTTTAGCAGACAGCACTGAAGCTTTCTTT. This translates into CASSLADSTEAFF.

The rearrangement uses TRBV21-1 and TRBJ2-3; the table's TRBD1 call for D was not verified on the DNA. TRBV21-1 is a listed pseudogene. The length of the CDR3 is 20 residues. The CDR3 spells CASSKGSSFPDREWADTQYF. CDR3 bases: TGTGCCAGCAGCAAGGGTTCATCTTTCCCCGACAGGGAATGGGCAGATACGCAGTATTTT.

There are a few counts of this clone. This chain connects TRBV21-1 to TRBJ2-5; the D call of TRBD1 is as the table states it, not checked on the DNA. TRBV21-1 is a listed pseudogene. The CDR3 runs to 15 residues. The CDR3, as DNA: TGTGCCAGCAGCAAAGAGGGCAGGGGGCTGGAGACCCAGTACTTC. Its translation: CASSKEGRGLETQYF.

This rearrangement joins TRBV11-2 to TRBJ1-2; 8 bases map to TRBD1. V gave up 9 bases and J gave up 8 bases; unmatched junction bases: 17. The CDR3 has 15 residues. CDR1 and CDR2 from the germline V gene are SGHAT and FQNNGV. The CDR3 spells CASTPGTGGTFGYTF. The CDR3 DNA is TGTGCCAGTACTCCGGGAACAGGGGGGACATTCGGCTACACCTTC.

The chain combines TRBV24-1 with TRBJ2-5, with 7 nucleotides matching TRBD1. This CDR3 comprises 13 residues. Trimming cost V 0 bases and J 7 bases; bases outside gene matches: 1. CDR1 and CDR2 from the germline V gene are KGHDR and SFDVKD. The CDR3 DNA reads TGTGCCACCAGTGATTTGGCAGGGGGGACCCAGTACTTC. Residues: CATSDLAGGTQYF.

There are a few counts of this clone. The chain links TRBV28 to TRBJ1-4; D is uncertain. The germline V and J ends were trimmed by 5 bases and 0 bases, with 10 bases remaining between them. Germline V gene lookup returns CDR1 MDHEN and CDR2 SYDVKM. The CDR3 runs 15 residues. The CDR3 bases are TGTGCCAGCAGTACCCTTGACACAACTAATGAAAAACTGTTTTTT. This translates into CASSTLDTTNEKLFF. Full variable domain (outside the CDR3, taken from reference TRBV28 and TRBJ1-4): DVKVTQSSRYLVKRTGEKVFLECVQDMDHENMFWYRQDPGLGLRLIYFSYDVKMKEKGDIPEGYSVSREKKERFSLILESASTNQTSMYLCASSTLDTTNEKLFFGSGTQLSVL.

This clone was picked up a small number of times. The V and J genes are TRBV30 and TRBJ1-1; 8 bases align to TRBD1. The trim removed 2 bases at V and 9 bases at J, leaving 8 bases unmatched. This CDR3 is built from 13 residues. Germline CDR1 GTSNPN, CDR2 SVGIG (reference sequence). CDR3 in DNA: TGTGCCTGGAGTTCAGGGGGCGGGTTTAAAGCTTTCTTT. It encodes CAWSSGGGFKAFF.

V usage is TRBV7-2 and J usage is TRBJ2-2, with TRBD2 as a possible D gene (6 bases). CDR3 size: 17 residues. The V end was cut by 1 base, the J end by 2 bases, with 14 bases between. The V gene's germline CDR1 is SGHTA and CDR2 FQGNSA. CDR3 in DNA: TGTGCCAGCAGCTTAGACGGGGTAGCGGATAACACCGGGGAGCTGTTTTTT. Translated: CASSLDGVADNTGELFF.

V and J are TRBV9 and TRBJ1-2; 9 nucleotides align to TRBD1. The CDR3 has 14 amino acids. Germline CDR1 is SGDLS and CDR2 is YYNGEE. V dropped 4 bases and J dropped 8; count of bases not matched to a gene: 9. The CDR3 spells CASSTGQGKIGYTF. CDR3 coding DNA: TGTGCCAGCAGCACCGGACAGGGGAAGATAGGCTACACCTTC.

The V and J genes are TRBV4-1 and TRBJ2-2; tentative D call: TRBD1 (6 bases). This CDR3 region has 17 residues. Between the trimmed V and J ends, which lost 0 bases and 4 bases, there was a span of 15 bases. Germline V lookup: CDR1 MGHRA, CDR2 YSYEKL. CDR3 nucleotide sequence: TGCGCCAGCAGCCAAGATTTCGGCAGGGGTGCCACCGGGGAGCTGTTTTTT. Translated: CASSQDFGRGATGELFF.

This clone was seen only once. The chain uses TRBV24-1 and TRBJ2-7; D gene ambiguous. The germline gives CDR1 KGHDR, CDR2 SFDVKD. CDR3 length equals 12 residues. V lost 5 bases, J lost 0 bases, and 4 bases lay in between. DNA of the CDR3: TGTGCCACCAGTGGGAGCTCCTACGAGCAGTACTTC. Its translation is CATSGSSYEQYF.

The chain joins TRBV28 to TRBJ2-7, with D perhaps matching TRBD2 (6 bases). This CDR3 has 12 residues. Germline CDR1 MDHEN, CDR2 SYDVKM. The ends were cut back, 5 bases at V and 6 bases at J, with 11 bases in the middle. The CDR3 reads CASSLLGGEQYF. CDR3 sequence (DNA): TGTGCCAGCAGTCTCTTGGGGGGCGAGCAGTACTTC.

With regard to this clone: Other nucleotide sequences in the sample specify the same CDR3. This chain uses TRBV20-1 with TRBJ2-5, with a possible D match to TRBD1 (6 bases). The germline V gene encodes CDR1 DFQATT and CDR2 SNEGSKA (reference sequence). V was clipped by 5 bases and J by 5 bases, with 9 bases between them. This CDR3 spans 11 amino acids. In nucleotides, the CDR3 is TGCAGTGCTCCAAGGGGGGAGACCCAGTACTTC. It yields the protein CSAPRGETQYF.

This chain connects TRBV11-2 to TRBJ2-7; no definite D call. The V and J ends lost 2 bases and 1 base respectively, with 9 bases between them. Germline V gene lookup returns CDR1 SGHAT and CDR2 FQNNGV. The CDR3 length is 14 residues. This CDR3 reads CASSLQSSSYEQYF. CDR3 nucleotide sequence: TGTGCCAGCAGCTTACAAAGTAGTTCCTACGAGCAGTACTTC.

The CDR3 loop reads CASSIDPVSSGNTIYF. For the CDR3, the DNA is TGTGCCAGTAGTATAGACCCGGTGAGCTCTGGAAACACCATATATTTT. The genes are TRBV19 and TRBJ1-3; D uncertain. The CDR3 is 16 residues long. Germline V gene data show CDR1 as LNHDA and CDR2 as SQIVND (reference sequence). V dropped 0 bases and J dropped 0 bases, with 9 bases sitting between them.